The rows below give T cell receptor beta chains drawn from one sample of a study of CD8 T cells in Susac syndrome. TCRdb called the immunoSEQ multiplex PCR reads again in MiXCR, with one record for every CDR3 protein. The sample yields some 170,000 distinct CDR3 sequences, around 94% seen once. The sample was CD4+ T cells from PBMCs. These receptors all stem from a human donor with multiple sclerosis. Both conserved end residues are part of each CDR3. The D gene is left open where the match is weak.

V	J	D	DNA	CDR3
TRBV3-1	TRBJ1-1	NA	TGTGCCAGCAGCCAGGCTGTCCACTCCACTGAAGCTTTCTTT	CASSQAVHSTEAFF
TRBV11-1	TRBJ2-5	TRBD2	TGTGCCAGCAGCTGGACTAGCGGGAGGGCTGTCCAGTACTTC	CASSWTSGRAVQYF
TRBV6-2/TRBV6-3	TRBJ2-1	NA	TGTGCCAGCAGTCAGGAGGGGAGACGCAACAATGAGCAGTTCTTC	CASSQEGRRNNEQFF
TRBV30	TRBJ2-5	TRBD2	TGTGCCTGGATTAAAAGCGGGATGATAGAGACCCAGTACTTC	CAWIKSGMIETQYF
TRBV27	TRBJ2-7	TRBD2	TGTGCCAGCAGTTGGACTAGCGGGGTAGCCTACGAGCAGTACTTC	CASSWTSGVAYEQYF
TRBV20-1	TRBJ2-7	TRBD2	TGCAGTGCTACCGAACCGGGACTAGCGGGAGTTTTGGGATACGAGCAGTACTTC	CSATEPGLAGVLGYEQYF
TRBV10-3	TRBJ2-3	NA	TGTGCCACCGAACAGGAGACAGATACGCAGTATTTT	CATEQETDTQYF
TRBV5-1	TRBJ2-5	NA	TGCGCCAGCAGCAGAACCACCCAGATCTCTGAGACCCAGTACTTC	CASSRTTQISETQYF
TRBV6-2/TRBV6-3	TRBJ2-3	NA	TGTGCCAGCGATAGGGGGGATACGCAGTATTTT	CASDRGDTQYF
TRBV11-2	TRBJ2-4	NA	TGTGCCAGCAGCTTCACTCTTAAGGACATTCAGTACTTC	CASSFTLKDIQYF
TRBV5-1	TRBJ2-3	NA	TGCGCCAGCAGCTTGGATATTGGGCTACGGGCAGATACGCAGTATTTT	CASSLDIGLRADTQYF
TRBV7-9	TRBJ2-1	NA	TGTGCCAGCAGCCCTGGGGGATACAGGGCTGAGCAGTTCTTC	CASSPGGYRAEQFF
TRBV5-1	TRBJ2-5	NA	TGCGCCAGCAGACCCGGACAGCAAGAGACCCAGTACTTC	CASRPGQQETQYF
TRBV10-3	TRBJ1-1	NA	TGTGCCATCTCTGACAGCTCCTATGAGATAAACACTGAAGCTTTCTTT	CAISDSSYEINTEAFF
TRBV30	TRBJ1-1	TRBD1	TGTGCCTGGAGTCCGACGGGTAGGGGGCTGAACACTGAAGCTTTCTTT	CAWSPTGRGLNTEAFF
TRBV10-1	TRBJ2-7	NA	TGCGCCAGCAGTGTCGGACTGAGCTCCTACGAGCAGTACTTC	CASSVGLSSYEQYF
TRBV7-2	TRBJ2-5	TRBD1	TGTGCCAGCAGCTTGGGGGACAGCCTCCAAGAGACCCAGTACTTC	CASSLGDSLQETQYF
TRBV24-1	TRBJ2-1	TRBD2	TGTGCCACCAGTGATGTTAGCGGGAGAAAGTACAATGAGCAGTTCTTC	CATSDVSGRKYNEQFF
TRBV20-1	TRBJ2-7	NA	TGCAGTGCTGGGGAGGACTACGAGCAGTACTTC	CSAGEDYEQYF
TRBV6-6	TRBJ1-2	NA	TGTGCCAGCAGTTACCTGATGGCTCGAGGTTCTTATGGCTACACCTTC	CASSYLMARGSYGYTF
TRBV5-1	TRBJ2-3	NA	TGCGCCAGCAGCTTAGGGGACACAGATACGCAGTATTTT	CASSLGDTDTQYF
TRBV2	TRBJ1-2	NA	TGTGCCAGCAGTGATCGGCTTGAATCTGGCTACACCTTC	CASSDRLESGYTF